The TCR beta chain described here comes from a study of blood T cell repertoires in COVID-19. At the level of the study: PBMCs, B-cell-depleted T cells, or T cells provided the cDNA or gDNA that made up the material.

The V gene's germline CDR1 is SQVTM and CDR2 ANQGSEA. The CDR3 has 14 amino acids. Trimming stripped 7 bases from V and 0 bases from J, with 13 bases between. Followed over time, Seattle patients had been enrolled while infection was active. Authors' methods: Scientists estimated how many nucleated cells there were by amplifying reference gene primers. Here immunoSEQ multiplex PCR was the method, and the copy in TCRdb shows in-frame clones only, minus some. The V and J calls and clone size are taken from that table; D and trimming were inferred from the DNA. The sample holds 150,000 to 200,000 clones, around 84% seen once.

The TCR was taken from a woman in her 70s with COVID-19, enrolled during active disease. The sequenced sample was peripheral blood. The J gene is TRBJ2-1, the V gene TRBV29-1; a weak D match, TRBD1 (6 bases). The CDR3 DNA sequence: TGCAGCGCCACCCCGGGACACTCCTACAATGAGCAGTTCTTC. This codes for CSATPGHSYNEQFF.